These 31 T cell receptor beta chains originate from one sample sequenced in a study of low-dose radiotherapy and immunotherapy resistance in tumors. TRAV- and TRBV-specific primers were used for first-strand cDNA, which covered alpha and beta chains. PCR amplification of the TCRs was performed with Phusion for 20 PCR cycles, and it relied on a constant-region primer together with a V-primer adapter. TCRdb reanalysed the reads using MiXCR and keeps one entry per CDR3 protein. Of 55,000 to 65,000 distinct CDR3 sequences listed, approximately 25% are singletons. Time point here: before trial treatment. The sample was PBMCs, taken before treatment. The receptors were sampled from a male donor with rectosigmoid adenocarcinoma.

This clonotype was counted ten times or more. This chain links TRBV7-9 with TRBJ1-3; the D is unclear. Germline CDR1 and CDR2: SEHNR and FQNEAQ (reference sequence). V was trimmed by 5 bases and J by 2 bases, leaving 19 bases between them. CDR3 length: 17 amino acids. CDR3 DNA: TGTGCCAGCAGCCCTACTACCGGGGTATTGGCTGGAAACACCATATATTTT. The encoded protein is CASSPTTGVLAGNTIYF.

This clonotype was seen just once. V gene TRBV4-3 combines with J gene TRBJ1-2; D uncertain. This CDR3 contains 13 residues. V shed 2 bases and J shed 8 bases, with 12 bases lying between them. CDR1 is LGHNA and CDR2 is YSLEER in the germline V gene. The CDR3 reads CASSQIGPVGYTF. Written as DNA, the CDR3 is TGCGCCAGCAGCCAAATAGGACCCGTGGGCTACACCTTC.

This clonotype occurred many times. This rearrangement joins TRBV6-1 to TRBJ1-3, with a tentative D call TRBD1 (6 bases). Germline V gene lookup returns CDR1 MNHNS and CDR2 SASEGT. This CDR3 spans 16 amino acids. V shed 5 bases and J shed 4 bases, with 18 bases lying between them. The DNA for the CDR3 is TGTGCCAGCAGTTACTCTGGGGGGCATAAGGGAAACACCATATATTTT. This codes for CASSYSGGHKGNTIYF.

In its sample, this clonotype was seen a few times. Because the CDR3's place on the DNA is in doubt, the DNA is left out and the CDR3 is given as listed by TCRdb. V is TRBV4-2 and J is TRBJ1-4; no DNA check was done on the table's D call, TRBD1. The CDR3 totals 17 residues, both ends included. Germline V gene sequence: CDR1 LGHNA, CDR2 YNFKEQ. The CDR3 region is CASSQDKGTGEEKLFFF.

The chain joins TRBV10-3 to TRBJ1-5; TRBD1 matches at 7 bases. Germline V gene lookup returns CDR1 ENHRY and CDR2 SYGVKD. The CDR3 is made up of 15 amino acids. V shed 2 bases and J 3 bases; nucleotides not matched to a gene: 4. The CDR3 bases are TGTGCCATCAGTGAGGGGGGACAGATCAATCAGCCCCAGCATTTT. Translated: CAISEGGQINQPQHF.

Here the CDR3 DNA reads TGTGCCAGCAGTTTAGTACAGATGAACACTGAAGCTTTCTTT. It is translated as CASSLVQMNTEAFF. The V and J genes are TRBV28 and TRBJ1-1; no clear D gene. Trimming took 2 bases from V and 0 from J, leaving 7 bases between them. The CDR3 is made up of 14 amino acids. The germline V gene has CDR1 MDHEN and CDR2 SYDVKM.

A note on this clonotype: This sequence may be a read error, since a much larger clone differs from it by one base. The chain is built from TRBV5-3 and TRBJ2-3, with 13 positions matching TRBD2. TRBV5-3 is filed as an ORF, its function uncertain. The CDR3 extends over 16 amino acids. CDR3 residues: CASSFGTSGEGDTQYF. In nucleotides, the CDR3 is TGTGCCAGCAGCTTTGGGACTAGCGGGGAAGGGGATACGCAGTATTTT.

This clonotype was recorded at least ten times. The chain has TRBV6-1 and TRBJ2-3, with a weak D call TRBD2 (6 bases). Germline loops: CDR1 MNHNS, CDR2 SASEGT. Trimming took 2 bases from V and 0 from J, leaving 12 bases between them. There are 16 residues in the CDR3. The CDR3 spells CASSERAGTSTDTQYF. The CDR3 nucleotides read TGTGCCAGCAGTGAACGTGCAGGGACTAGCACAGATACGCAGTATTTT.

This clonotype came up once. This chain uses TRBV28 with TRBJ2-1; either TRBD1 or TRBD2 may supply D (5 bases each). CDR1 is MDHEN, CDR2 SYDVKM, per germline. CDR3 length: 15 residues. The V and J ends lost 6 bases and 4 bases respectively, with 16 bases between them. This CDR3 is CASSPGATTYNEQFF. The DNA for the CDR3 is TGTGCCAGCAGCCCCGGGGCTACGACTTACAATGAGCAGTTCTTC. The complete variable domain, with remaining parts taken from reference TRBV28 and TRBJ2-1, reads DVKVTQSSRYLVKRTGEKVFLECVQDMDHENMFWYRQDPGLGLRLIYFSYDVKMKEKGDIPEGYSVSREKKERFSLILESASTNQTSMYLCASSPGATTYNEQFFGPGTRLTVL.

Comments on this clonotype: A far larger clone differs by one base, so this is likely a read error. The chain recombines TRBV6-1 with TRBJ2-7; 7 nucleotides align to TRBD1. The CDR3 is made up of 14 amino acids. Germline V gene sequence: CDR1 MNHNS, CDR2 SASEGT. The ends lost 6 bases at V and 5 bases at J; junction bases unmatched: 10. The CDR3 region has the DNA TGTGCCAGCAGAAGGGGACAGTTCGCGGACGAGCAGTACTTC. Protein sequence: CASRRGQFADEQYF.

The table lists this clonotype with many counts. V usage is TRBV5-5 and J usage is TRBJ2-2; a possible D gene is TRBD1 (5 bases). The V gene's germline CDR1 is SGHKS and CDR2 YYEKEE (reference sequence). Trimming removed 0 bases from V and 2 bases from J, with 23 bases in between. CDR3 length equals 20 residues. The CDR3 sequence: CASSLELARAASLNTGELFF. In DNA, the CDR3 is TGTGCCAGCAGCTTGGAATTAGCCAGGGCGGCTTCCCTAAACACCGGGGAGCTGTTTTTT.

This clonotype was detected many times. The chain carries TRBV4-3 and TRBJ2-1; TRBD2 matches 7 bases. Germline CDR1 reads LGHNA; CDR2 reads YSLEER. V shed 3 bases and J 7 bases; nucleotides not matched to a gene: 12. This CDR3 spans 16 amino acids. CDR3 nucleotide sequence: TGCGCCAGCAGCCACCTCGGGGCGGGAGTTTCAAATGAGCAGTTCTTC. This translates into CASSHLGAGVSNEQFF.

The rearrangement uses TRBV6-2 or TRBV6-3 and TRBJ2-7; 8 nucleotides align to TRBD2. J was trimmed by 2 bases and V by 8 bases; bases with no gene match: 8. The germline V gene has CDR1 MNHEY and CDR2 SVGEGT. The CDR3 spans 14 residues. The chain's CDR3 is CASSRAGATYEQYF. The CDR3 region has the DNA TGTGCCAGCTCGCGAGCGGGGGCGACCTACGAGCAGTACTTC.

This clonotype was counted ten times or more. The chain combines TRBV6-6 with TRBJ2-7, with a tentative D call TRBD1 (5 bases). This CDR3 is 15 amino acids long. Germline assignment: CDR1 MNHNY and CDR2 SVGAGI (reference sequence). Trimming cost V 6 bases and J 5 bases, with 20 bases left between them. The chain's CDR3 is CASSRIWAGNHEQYF. In nucleotides, the CDR3 is TGTGCCAGCAGCCGCATTTGGGCAGGGAACCACGAGCAGTACTTC.

This clonotype was detected a few times. V usage is TRBV5-4 and J usage is TRBJ1-4; D might be TRBD1 (5 bases). Trimming took off 4 bases at V and 0 bases at J, with 10 bases between the two ends. The germline V gene encodes CDR1 SGHNT and CDR2 YYREEE (reference sequence). This CDR3 region has 15 residues. CDR3 protein: CASSADNPTNEKLFF. In DNA, the CDR3 is TGTGCCAGCAGCGCGGACAACCCAACTAATGAAAAACTGTTTTTT.

This clonotype was observed many times. This chain links TRBV21-1 with TRBJ1-6. TRBV21-1 has pseudogene status. The CDR3 is 15 amino acids. The CDR3: CASSKKVRRGGPLHF. As DNA, the CDR3 is TGTGCCAGCAGCAAAAAGGTTCGGCGGGGAGGGCCCCTCCACTTT.

This clonotype has a count of ten or more. V usage is TRBV5-1 and J usage is TRBJ2-7, with TRBD1 matching 8 bases. CDR3 size: 17 residues. Losses at the gene ends were 3 bases for V and 6 bases for J; bases not matched to a gene: 17. Germline CDR1 reads SGHRS; CDR2 reads YFSETQ. The chain's CDR3 is CASSSGQGRMGRSEQYF. The CDR3 region has the DNA TGCGCCAGCAGCTCCGGACAGGGCCGAATGGGTAGGTCCGAGCAGTACTTC.

This clonotype has ten or more counts. This chain joins TRBV27 and TRBJ2-2; D ambiguous. The CDR3 has 13 residues. V dropped 8 bases and J dropped 2 bases, with 9 bases sitting between them. Germline CDR1 is MNHEY and CDR2 is SMNVEV (reference sequence). This CDR3 is CASSPPNTGELFF. The CDR3 bases are TGTGCCAGCTCACCACCAAACACCGGGGAGCTGTTTTTT.

The chain employs TRBV5-4 and TRBJ2-5; 9 positions match TRBD2. There are 15 residues in the CDR3. Germline-derived CDR1 and CDR2 are SGHNT and YYREEE (reference sequence). V dropped 0 bases and J dropped 1; count of bases not matched to a gene: 1. The CDR3 spells CASSLGSGGQETQYF. As DNA, the CDR3 is TGTGCCAGCAGCTTGGGTAGCGGGGGCCAAGAGACCCAGTACTTC.

The gene calls are TRBV25-1 and TRBJ1-4, with D possibly matching TRBD1 (6 bases). V gave up 3 bases and J gave up 5 bases, with 13 bases separating them. Germline CDR1 reads MGHDK; CDR2 reads SYGVNS. The CDR3 loop spans 15 amino acids. This CDR3 is CASSDLTGENEKLFF. CDR3 in DNA: TGTGCCAGCAGTGATTTGACAGGAGAAAATGAAAAACTGTTTTTT.

Details on this clonotype: A read error is likely here: a far larger clone is one base away. The gene calls are TRBV18 and TRBJ2-1, with 9 bases that match TRBD1. The ends lost 2 bases at V and 10 bases at J; junction bases unmatched: 33. Germline CDR1 is KGHSH and CDR2 is LQKENI. The CDR3 spans 23 residues. DNA for the CDR3: TGTGCCAGCTCACCAAGTTTACAGGGGGCGCCATCCCCCAATTCGCGACCCCTCTACGAGCAGTTCTTC. It specifies CASSPSLQGAPSPNSRPLYEQFF.

The chain links TRBV9 to TRBJ2-6; D is undetermined. Trimming cost V 4 bases and J 0 bases, with 14 bases left between them. Per germline, CDR1 SGDLS and CDR2 YYNGEE. The CDR3 sequence is 17 residues long. The CDR3 sequence is CASSSQDVGSGANVLTF. The CDR3 coding sequence is TGTGCCAGCAGCTCTCAGGACGTAGGCTCTGGGGCCAACGTCCTGACTTTC.

The gene calls are TRBV18 and TRBJ2-7; D unclear. Per the germline V gene, CDR1 is KGHSH and CDR2 is LQKENI. V dropped 3 bases and J dropped 1 base, with 4 bases sitting between them. The CDR3 has 12 amino acids. CDR3 in amino acids: CASSPESYEQYF. The CDR3 DNA reads as TGTGCCAGCTCACCGGAGTCCTACGAGCAGTACTTC.

The chain carries TRBV19 and TRBJ1-1; 7 bases line up with TRBD1. Losses at the gene ends were 5 bases for V and 3 bases for J; bases not matched to a gene: 12. Germline V gives CDR1 LNHDA, CDR2 SQIVND (reference sequence). This CDR3 region has 16 residues. The chain's CDR3 is CASSRQGTQRDTEAFF. The CDR3, as DNA: TGTGCCAGTAGTCGACAGGGAACCCAAAGGGACACTGAAGCTTTCTTT.

Note on this clonotype: It is likely a read error: a sequence one base away is far more abundant. The rearrangement uses TRBV5-5 and TRBJ2-1; D is undetermined. Trimming removed 4 bases from V and 10 bases from J, with 24 bases in between. Germline lookup yields CDR1 SGHKS and CDR2 YYEKEE (reference sequence). The CDR3 spans 16 residues. The chain's CDR3 is CASSPSAPSSSYEQFF. The CDR3 DNA sequence: TGTGCCAGCAGCCCGTCGGCTCCGAGTAGTTCCTACGAGCAGTTCTTC. The entire variable domain, with the rest obtained from reference TRBV5-5 and TRBJ2-1, is as follows: DAGVTQSPTHLIKTRGQQVTLRCSPISGHKSVSWYQQVLGQGPQFIFQYYEKEERGRGNFPDRFSARQFPNYSSELNVNALLLGDSALYLCASSPSAPSSSYEQFFGPGTRLTVL.

The rearrangement uses TRBV28 and TRBJ2-5; D unresolved. The V end was cut by 2 bases, the J end by 4 bases, with 14 bases between. The CDR3 has 15 amino acids. Germline CDR1 reads MDHEN; CDR2 reads SYDVKM. The CDR3 coding sequence is TGTGCCAGCAGTTTACTGACCCCGGGCCGAGAGACCCAGTACTTC. Residues: CASSLLTPGRETQYF.

This clonotype was seen repeatedly, ten times or more. The genes are TRBV4-1 and TRBJ2-1, with D possibly matching TRBD1 (6 bases). Trimming took 4 bases from V and 6 from J, leaving 16 bases between them. The germline gives CDR1 MGHRA, CDR2 YSYEKL. The CDR3 runs to 15 residues. The CDR3 here is CASSPEWDNINEQFF. The CDR3 DNA is TGCGCCAGCAGCCCAGAATGGGACAACATCAATGAGCAGTTCTTC.

V is TRBV7-2 and J is TRBJ2-7; 11 nucleotides agree with TRBD1. The CDR3 is 14 amino acids. Looked up from germline, CDR1 is SGHTA and CDR2 is FQGNSA. The V gene end was trimmed by 4 bases and the J gene end by 4 bases; junction bases not matched to a gene: 3. CDR3: CASSSDRGPYEQYF. The CDR3 DNA reads TGTGCCAGCAGCTCGGACAGGGGGCCTTACGAGCAGTACTTC.

By frequency in the sample, this clonotype is medium-sized. The rearrangement links TRBV20-1 to TRBJ2-3; D unresolved. V lost 0 bases to trimming and J lost 1 base, with 8 bases between them. The CDR3 contains 14 residues. Germline V gives CDR1 DFQATT, CDR2 SNEGSKA (reference sequence). The CDR3 is CSARDQARTDTQYF. The CDR3 nucleotides read TGCAGTGCTAGAGATCAGGCCCGCACAGATACGCAGTATTTT.

The V call is TRBV7-3, the J call TRBJ1-1, with 7 bases that match TRBD1. V shed 5 bases and J 4 bases; nucleotides not matched to a gene: 7. This CDR3 has 14 amino acids. Germline values: CDR1 SGHTA, CDR2 FQGTGA. CDR3 region: CASSAGSGGTEAFF. Written as DNA, the CDR3 is TGTGCCAGCAGCGCAGGATCAGGGGGCACTGAAGCTTTCTTT.

This clonotype was seen ten or more times. The genes are TRBV7-3 and TRBJ2-5; the match to TRBD2 covers 7 bases. The CDR3 length is 14 residues. Losses at the gene ends were 10 bases for V and 4 bases for J; bases not matched to a gene: 12. Germline V gene lookup returns CDR1 SGHTA and CDR2 FQGTGA. The CDR3, as DNA: TGTGCCACCTCCCTCTCGGGGGGTGGAGAGACCCAGTACTTC. Amino acid sequence: CATSLSGGGETQYF.